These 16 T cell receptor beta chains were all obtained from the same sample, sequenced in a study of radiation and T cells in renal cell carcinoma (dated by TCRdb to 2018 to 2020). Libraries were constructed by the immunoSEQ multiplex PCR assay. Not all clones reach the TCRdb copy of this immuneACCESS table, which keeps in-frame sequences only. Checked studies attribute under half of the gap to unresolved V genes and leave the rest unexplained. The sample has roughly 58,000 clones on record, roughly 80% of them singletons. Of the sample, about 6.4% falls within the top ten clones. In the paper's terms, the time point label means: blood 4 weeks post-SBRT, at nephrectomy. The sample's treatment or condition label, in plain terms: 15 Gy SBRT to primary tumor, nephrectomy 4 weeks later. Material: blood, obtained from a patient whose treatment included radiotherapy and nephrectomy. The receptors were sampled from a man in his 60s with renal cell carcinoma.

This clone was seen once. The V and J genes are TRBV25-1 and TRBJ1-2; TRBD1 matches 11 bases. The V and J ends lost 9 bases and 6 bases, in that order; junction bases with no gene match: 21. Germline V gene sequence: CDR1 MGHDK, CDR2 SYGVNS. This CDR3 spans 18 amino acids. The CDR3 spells CASRYSPEGTGGNDGYTF. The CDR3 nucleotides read TGTGCCAGTCGATATTCTCCAGAAGGGACAGGGGGTAATGATGGCTACACCTTC.

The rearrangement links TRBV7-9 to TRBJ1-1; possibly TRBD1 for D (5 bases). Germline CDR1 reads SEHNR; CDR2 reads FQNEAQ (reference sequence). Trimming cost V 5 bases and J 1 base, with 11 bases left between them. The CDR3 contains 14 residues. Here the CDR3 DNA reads TGTGCCAGCAGCCCACATCAGGGGAACACTGAAGCTTTCTTT. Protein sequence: CASSPHQGNTEAFF.

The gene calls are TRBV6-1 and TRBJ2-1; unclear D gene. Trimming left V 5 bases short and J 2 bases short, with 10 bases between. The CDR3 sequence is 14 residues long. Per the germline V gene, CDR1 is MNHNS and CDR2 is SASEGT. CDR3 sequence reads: CASSIGRAYNEQFF. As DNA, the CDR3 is TGTGCCAGCAGTATAGGGCGTGCCTACAATGAGCAGTTCTTC.

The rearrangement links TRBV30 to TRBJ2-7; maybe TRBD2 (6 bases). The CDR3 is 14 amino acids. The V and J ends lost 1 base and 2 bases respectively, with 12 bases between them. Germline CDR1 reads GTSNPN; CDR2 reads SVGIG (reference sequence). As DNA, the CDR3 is TGTGCCTGGAGTGGCGGGACTCCGACCTACGAGCAGTACTTC. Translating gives CAWSGGTPTYEQYF.

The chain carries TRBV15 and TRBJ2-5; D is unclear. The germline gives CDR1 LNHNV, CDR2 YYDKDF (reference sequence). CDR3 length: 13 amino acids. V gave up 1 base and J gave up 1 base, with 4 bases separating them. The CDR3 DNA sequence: TGTGCCACCAGCAGAGGATTCCAAGAGACCCAGTACTTC. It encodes CATSRGFQETQYF.

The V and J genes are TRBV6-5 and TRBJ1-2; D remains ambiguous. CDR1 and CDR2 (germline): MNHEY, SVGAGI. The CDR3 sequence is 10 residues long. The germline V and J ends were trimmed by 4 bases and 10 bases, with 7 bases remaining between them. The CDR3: CASSSGPYTF. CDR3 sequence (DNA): TGTGCCAGCAGTTCCGGGCCCTACACCTTC.

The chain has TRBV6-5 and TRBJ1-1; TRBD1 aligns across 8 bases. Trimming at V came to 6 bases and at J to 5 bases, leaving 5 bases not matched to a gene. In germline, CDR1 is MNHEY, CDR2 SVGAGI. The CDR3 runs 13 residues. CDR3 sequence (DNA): TGTGCCAGCAGGGACAGGGTAGGAACTGAAGCTTTCTTT. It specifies CASRDRVGTEAFF.

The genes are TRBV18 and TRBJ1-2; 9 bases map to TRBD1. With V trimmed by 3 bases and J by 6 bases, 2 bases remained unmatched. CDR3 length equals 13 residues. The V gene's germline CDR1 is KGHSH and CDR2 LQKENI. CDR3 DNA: TGTGCCAGCTCACCGGGACAGGGTCATGGCTACACCTTC. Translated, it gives CASSPGQGHGYTF. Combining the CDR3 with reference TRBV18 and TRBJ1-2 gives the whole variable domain NAGVMQNPRHLVRRRGQEARLRCSPMKGHSHVYWYRQLPEEGLKFMVYLQKENIIDESGMPKERFSAEFPKEGPSILRIQQVVRGDSAAYFCASSPGQGHGYTFGSGTRLTVV.

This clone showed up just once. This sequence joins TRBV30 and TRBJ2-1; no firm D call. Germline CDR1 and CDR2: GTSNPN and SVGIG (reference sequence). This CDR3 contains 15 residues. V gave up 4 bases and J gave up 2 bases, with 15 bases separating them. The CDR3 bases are TGTGCCTGGATAAAAGGAACGGTTACCTACAATGAGCAGTTCTTC. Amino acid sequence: CAWIKGTVTYNEQFF.

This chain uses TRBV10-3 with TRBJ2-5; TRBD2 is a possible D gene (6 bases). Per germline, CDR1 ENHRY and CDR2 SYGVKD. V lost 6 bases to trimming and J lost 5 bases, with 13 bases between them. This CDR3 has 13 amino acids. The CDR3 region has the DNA TGTGCCATCAGCTTGGGGGGAACGGAGACCCAGTACTTC. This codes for CAISLGGTETQYF.

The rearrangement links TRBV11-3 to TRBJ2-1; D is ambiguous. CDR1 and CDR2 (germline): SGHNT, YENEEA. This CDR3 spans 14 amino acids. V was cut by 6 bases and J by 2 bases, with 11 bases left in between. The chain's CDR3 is CASRIQRTYNEQFF. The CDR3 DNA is TGTGCCAGCAGAATACAGAGAACCTACAATGAGCAGTTCTTC.

The CDR3 loop is CASSEAMGLAGNEQFF. The CDR3 region has the DNA TGTGCCAGCAGTGAAGCGATGGGACTAGCGGGCAATGAGCAGTTCTTC. The J gene is TRBJ2-1, the V gene TRBV6-1; 12 bases agree with TRBD2. This CDR3 has 16 amino acids. Trimming took 0 bases from V and 6 from J; bases not matched to a gene: 3. Looked up from germline, CDR1 is MNHNS and CDR2 is SASEGT.

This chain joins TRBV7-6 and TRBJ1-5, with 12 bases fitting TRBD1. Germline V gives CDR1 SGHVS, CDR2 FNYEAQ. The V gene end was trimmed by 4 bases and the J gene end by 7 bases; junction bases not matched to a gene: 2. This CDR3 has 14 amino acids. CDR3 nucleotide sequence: TGTGCCAGCAGCTCGGGACAGGGGGCCCAGCCCCAGCATTTT. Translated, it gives CASSSGQGAQPQHF.

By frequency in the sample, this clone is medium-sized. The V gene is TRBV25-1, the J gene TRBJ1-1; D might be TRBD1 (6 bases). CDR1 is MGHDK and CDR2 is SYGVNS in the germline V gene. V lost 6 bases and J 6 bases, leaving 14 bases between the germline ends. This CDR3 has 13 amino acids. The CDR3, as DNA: TGTGCCAGCAGCCTACAGGGAGGCGCTGAAGCTTTCTTT. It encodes CASSLQGGAEAFF.

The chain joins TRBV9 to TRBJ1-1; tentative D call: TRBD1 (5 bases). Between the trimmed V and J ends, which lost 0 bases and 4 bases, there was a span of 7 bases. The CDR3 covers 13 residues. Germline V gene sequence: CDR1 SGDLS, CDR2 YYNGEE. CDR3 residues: CASSVGGSTEAFF. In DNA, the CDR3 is TGTGCCAGCAGCGTAGGGGGGTCCACTGAAGCTTTCTTT.

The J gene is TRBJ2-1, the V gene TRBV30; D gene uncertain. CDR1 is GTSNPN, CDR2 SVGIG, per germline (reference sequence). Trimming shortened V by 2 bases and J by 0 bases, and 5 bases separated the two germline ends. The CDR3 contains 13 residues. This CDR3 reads CAWSYGSYNEQFF. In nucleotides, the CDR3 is TGTGCCTGGAGTTACGGCTCCTACAATGAGCAGTTCTTC.